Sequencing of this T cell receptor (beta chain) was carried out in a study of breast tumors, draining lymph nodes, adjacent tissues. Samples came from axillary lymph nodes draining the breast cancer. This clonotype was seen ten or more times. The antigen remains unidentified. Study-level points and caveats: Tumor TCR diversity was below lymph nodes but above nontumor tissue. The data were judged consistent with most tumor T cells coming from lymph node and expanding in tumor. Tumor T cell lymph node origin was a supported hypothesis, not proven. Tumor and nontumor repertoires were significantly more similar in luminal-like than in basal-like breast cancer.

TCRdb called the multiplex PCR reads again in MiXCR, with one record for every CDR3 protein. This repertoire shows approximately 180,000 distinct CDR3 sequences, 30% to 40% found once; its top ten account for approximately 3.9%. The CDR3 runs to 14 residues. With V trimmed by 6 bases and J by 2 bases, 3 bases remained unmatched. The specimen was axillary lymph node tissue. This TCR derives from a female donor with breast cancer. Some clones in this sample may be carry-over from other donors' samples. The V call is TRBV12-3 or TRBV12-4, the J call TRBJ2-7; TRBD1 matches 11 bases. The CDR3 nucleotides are TGTGCCAGCAGCTCGGACAGGGGGCCCTACGAGCAGTACTTC. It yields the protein CASSSDRGPYEQYF.